The rows below give T cell receptor beta chains drawn from one sample of a study of T cells in Graves' hyperthyroidism and ophthalmopathy. TCRdb ran MiXCR on the multiplex PCR reads and lists one entry per CDR3 protein. This table holds a few hundred thousand distinct CDR3 sequences, about 25% found once. The sample taken for sequencing was blood. These receptors came from a man between 50 and 59 years old with Graves' hyperthyroidism. CDR3s include the opening cysteine and the closing phenylalanine or tryptophan. The D gene is left open where the match is weak. Not all rows give a size; the values are once, few, many and, for expanded clones, a class.

j_gene	v_gene	abundance	d_gene	len	CDR3aa	CDR3nt
TRBJ1-2	TRBV6-1	many	.	13	CASRDRTFYGYTF	TGTGCCAGCAGGGACCGGACTTTCTATGGCTACACCTTC
TRBJ2-5	TRBV2	many	TRBD1	13	CASSYDREETQYF	TGTGCCAGCAGTTACGACAGGGAAGAGACCCAGTACTTC
TRBJ2-5	TRBV2	many	.	11	CASSSSWTQYF	TGTGCCAGCAGTAGTAGTTGGACCCAGTACTTC
TRBJ2-7	TRBV11-3	many	TRBD2	14	CASSLQAGTYEQYF	TGTGCCAGCAGCTTACAAGCGGGAACCTACGAGCAGTACTTC
TRBJ2-7	TRBV7-3	.	.	19	CASSLHNYRDSSSYNEQYF	TGTGCCAGCAGCTTACATAATTACCGGGACTCCAGCTCCTACAATGAGCAGTACTTC
TRBJ2-3	TRBV20-1	.	.	14	CSARVPRSTDTQYF	TGCAGTGCTAGAGTACCCAGAAGCACAGATACGCAGTATTTT
TRBJ2-1	TRBV11-3	many	.	15	CASSQIRPQHNEQFF	TGTGCCAGCAGTCAAATACGACCACAGCACAATGAGCAGTTCTTC
TRBJ2-1	TRBV19	few	.	15	CASSIVPHRSNEQFF	TGTGCCAGTAGTATAGTCCCTCACAGGTCCAATGAGCAGTTCTTC
TRBJ2-7	TRBV10-2	.	.	13	CASSERLTYEQYF	TGCGCCAGCAGTGAGCGACTAACCTACGAGCAGTACTTC
TRBJ2-7	TRBV7-9	many	.	17	CASSAIGAGQQTYEQYF	TGTGCCAGCAGCGCGATAGGCGCGGGACAGCAAACCTACGAGCAGTACTTC
TRBJ1-1	TRBV28	.	.	11	CASMGETEAFF	TGTGCCAGCATGGGAGAAACTGAAGCTTTCTTT
TRBJ2-7	TRBV5-1	few	TRBD2	15	CASSLNAGGEGEQYF	TGCGCCAGCAGCTTGAATGCGGGGGGGGAAGGCGAGCAGTACTTC
TRBJ2-1	TRBV12-3/TRBV12-4	many	TRBD2	16	CASSLGLAGGKNEQFF	TGTGCCAGCAGCCTAGGACTAGCGGGAGGGAAAAATGAGCAGTTCTTC
TRBJ2-7	TRBV11-2	few	.	11	CASSAMGEQYF	TGTGCCAGCAGCGCTATGGGAGAGCAGTACTTC
TRBJ2-2	TRBV5-5	.	.	14	CASSLAIRTGELFF	TGTGCCAGCAGCTTGGCCATCAGAACCGGGGAGCTGTTTTTT
TRBJ2-7	TRBV6-1	many	.	11	CASRRREEQYF	TGTGCCAGCAGACGGAGGGAGGAGCAGTACTTC
TRBJ1-2	TRBV2	many	TRBD1	15	CASTLRQGRGYGYTF	TGTGCCAGCACCCTCAGACAGGGAAGGGGCTATGGCTACACCTTC
TRBJ2-3	TRBV5-1	few	.	14	CASSLRGDTDTQYF	TGCGCCAGCAGCTTGAGGGGGGACACAGATACGCAGTATTTT
TRBJ1-2	TRBV5-5	few	TRBD1	14	CASSRQGEAMGYTF	TGTGCCAGCAGCCGACAGGGTGAGGCTATGGGCTACACCTTC
TRBJ1-5	TRBV6-1	.	TRBD1	16	CASSDRDRDSNQPQHF	TGTGCCAGCAGTGACCGGGACAGGGATAGCAATCAGCCCCAGCATTTT
TRBJ1-2	TRBV6-1	.	.	14	CASSVEGGRYGYTF	TGTGCCAGCAGTGTAGAAGGGGGGAGATATGGCTACACCTTC
TRBJ2-3	TRBV20-1	.	TRBD2	15	CSASLPGRGTDTQYF	TGCAGTGCTAGTCTCCCCGGGAGGGGCACAGATACGCAGTATTTT
TRBJ2-2	TRBV9	few	.	16	CASSVVAVSSTGELFF	TGTGCCAGCAGCGTAGTAGCGGTATCTTCCACCGGGGAGCTGTTTTTT
TRBJ1-2	TRBV4-2	.	TRBD1	16	CASSQEAGTGSDGYTF	TGTGCCAGCAGCCAAGAGGCCGGGACAGGGTCGGATGGCTACACCTTC